These 9 T cell receptor beta chains originate from one sample sequenced in a study of T cells in localized non-small cell lung cancer. Clones were sequenced by immunoSEQ multiplex PCR, and TCRdb holds only the in-frame ones, with some missing. This sample has tens of thousands of clones, with 85% to 95% found just once. The sample in question was peripheral blood, obtained before any cancer treatment. Receptor source: a female donor over 55 with stage I lung adenocarcinoma.

Only one count was recorded for this clone. V gene TRBV7-9 combines with J gene TRBJ2-3; D is uncertain. Trimming took 10 bases from V and 2 from J, leaving 13 bases between them. Germline V gene lookup returns CDR1 SEHNR and CDR2 FQNEAQ (reference sequence). The CDR3 is 13 amino acids. The chain's CDR3 is CANSRTNTDTQYF. The CDR3 coding sequence is TGTGCCAACTCAAGGACCAACACAGATACGCAGTATTTT.

The chain couples TRBV4-2 to TRBJ1-2; maybe TRBD1 (5 bases). The CDR3 is made up of 15 amino acids. V was trimmed by 1 base and J by 2 bases, leaving 11 bases between them. Germline loops: CDR1 LGHNA, CDR2 YNFKEQ. CDR3: CASSQGRGSNYGYTF. The CDR3 nucleotides read TGTGCCAGCAGCCAAGGCCGGGGGTCGAACTATGGCTACACCTTC.

J is TRBJ1-1 and V is TRBV28; D remains unclear. CDR1 and CDR2 (germline): MDHEN, SYDVKM. The CDR3 has 13 residues. Trimming took 2 bases from V and 13 from J, leaving 17 bases between them. The CDR3 DNA follows: TGTGCCAGCAGTTTAAAGTCGTTGGCGCCGGGTTTCTTT. Encoded protein: CASSLKSLAPGFF.

For the CDR3, the DNA is TGTGCCAGCAGGGAGTGGGGTTCAGGGCTCAGTGAAAAACTGTTTTTT. Translating gives CASREWGSGLSEKLFF. The chain joins TRBV5-5 to TRBJ1-4; weak D call: TRBD1 (5 bases). V lost 5 bases, J lost 7 bases, and 21 bases lay in between. Per the germline V gene, CDR1 is SGHKS and CDR2 is YYEKEE (reference sequence). This CDR3 is 16 amino acids long.

The V gene is TRBV6-4, the J gene TRBJ2-3; D unresolved. Germline CDR1 MRHNA, CDR2 SNTAGT. The V end was cut by 0 bases, the J end by 1 base, with 5 bases between. This CDR3 spans 14 amino acids. The CDR3 loop is CASSDSQGTDTQYF. DNA for the CDR3: TGTGCCAGCAGTGACTCCCAGGGCACAGATACGCAGTATTTT.

The J gene is TRBJ1-1, the V gene TRBV5-1, with 9 bases that match TRBD1. This CDR3 has 13 amino acids. CDR1 is SGHRS, CDR2 YFSETQ, per germline. The V and J ends lost 3 bases and 4 bases, in that order; junction bases with no gene match: 1. The CDR3 protein is CASSWDRATEAFF. The CDR3 nucleotides are TGCGCCAGCAGCTGGGACAGGGCCACTGAAGCTTTCTTT.

The genes are TRBV4-1 and TRBJ1-2; TRBD1 matches 8 bases. Per the germline V gene, CDR1 is MGHRA and CDR2 is YSYEKL. This CDR3 is built from 15 residues. Trimming at V came to 5 bases and at J to 5 bases, leaving 10 bases not matched to a gene. CDR3 amino acids: CASSDTGQGRYGYTF. The CDR3 bases are TGCGCCAGCAGCGATACCGGACAGGGCCGATATGGCTACACCTTC.

This sequence joins TRBV6-4 and TRBJ1-3, with TRBD1 as a possible D gene (5 bases). Germline-derived CDR1 and CDR2 are MRHNA and SNTAGT. Trimming took 3 bases from V and 3 from J, leaving 12 bases between them. The CDR3 length is 15 residues. This CDR3 is CASSEGQSFGNTIYF. The CDR3 DNA reads TGTGCCAGCAGTGAGGGGCAGTCTTTTGGAAACACCATATATTTT.

This sequence joins TRBV6-6 and TRBJ1-5; 7 positions match TRBD1. Trimming at V came to 6 bases and at J to 10 bases, leaving 15 bases not matched to a gene. Germline V CDR1 and CDR2: MNHNY, SVGAGI (reference sequence). This CDR3 is built from 15 residues. The DNA for the CDR3 is TGTGCCAGCAGGCACAGGGGCTCGATTTCGTACCCCCAGCATTTT. Encoded protein: CASRHRGSISYPQHF.